One and the same sample provided the 23 T cell receptor beta chains below, sequenced in a study of PD-1 blockade in classical Hodgkin lymphoma (dated by TCRdb to 2020 to 2021). The time point label, as the study defines it: cycle 4 day 1 (C4D1), after less than 7 weeks of nivolumab. Every trial patient had relapsed following autologous stem cell transplantation, and prior brentuximab vedotin exposure was what differed among cohorts A, B and C. The receptor library was made with the immunoSEQ multiplex PCR assay. TCRdb took this table from immuneACCESS and kept in-frame rearrangements with V and J called. Such tables lack part of the clones; where checked against another copy, unresolved V genes explain under half of the gap, and the rest is unexplained. A total of roughly 51,000 clones appear in this sample, around 76% of them only once. The top ten clonotypes cover about 12% of the sample. Source: peripheral blood mononuclear cells (PBMCs), taken before the fourth cycle of nivolumab. The source of these receptors is a human donor with classical Hodgkin lymphoma.

This clone turned up a few times. This rearrangement joins TRBV27 to TRBJ2-7; 8 bases align to TRBD2. The CDR3 consists of 14 residues. Germline assignment: CDR1 MNHEY and CDR2 SMNVEV (reference sequence). J gave up 2 bases and V 4 bases, and 4 bases lay outside the gene matches. The CDR3 DNA is TGTGCCAGCAGTTCCTATAGCGGGACCTACGAGCAGTACTTC. Encoded protein: CASSSYSGTYEQYF.

The CDR3 region has the DNA TGTGCCACCAGCAGGGGGACAGAGGAAGAGACCCAGTACTTC. This gives the protein CATSRGTEEETQYF. The V call is TRBV15, the J call TRBJ2-5; 7 bases are shared with TRBD1. Germline CDR1 and CDR2: LNHNV and YYDKDF (reference sequence). With V trimmed by 3 bases and J by 3 bases, 4 bases remained unmatched. CDR3 length: 14 amino acids.

This clone was detected only a few times. The chain uses TRBV5-1 and TRBJ2-1, with unresolved D. CDR1 and CDR2 from the germline V gene are SGHRS and YFSETQ. V lost 4 bases and J lost 5, with 7 bases in between. CDR3 length: 12 residues. The CDR3 loop is CASSPIHNEQFF. CDR3 sequence (DNA): TGCGCCAGCAGCCCCATCCACAATGAGCAGTTCTTC.

This clone has more than one count but fewer than ten. This sequence joins TRBV9 and TRBJ2-5; the match to TRBD1 covers 7 bases. Germline CDR1 SGDLS, CDR2 YYNGEE. This CDR3 contains 15 residues. V shed 4 bases, J shed 1 base, and the junction held 7 bases outside the gene matches. Here the CDR3 reads CASSSGTVSQETQYF. CDR3 nucleotides: TGTGCCAGCAGCTCCGGGACAGTCAGCCAAGAGACCCAGTACTTC.

A word on this clone: Other nucleotide sequences from this sample produce the same CDR3. The rearrangement uses TRBV18 and TRBJ2-7; the D gene is possibly TRBD1 (6 bases). Germline CDR1 reads KGHSH; CDR2 reads LQKENI. The CDR3 spans 15 residues. V was cut by 0 bases and J by 5 bases, with 14 bases left in between. CDR3 nucleotide sequence: TGTGCCAGCTCACCACCGAGCAGGGGTAGCAACGAGCAGTACTTC. This gives the protein CASSPPSRGSNEQYF. The variable domain in full, completed from reference TRBV18 and TRBJ2-7, reads NAGVMQNPRHLVRRRGQEARLRCSPMKGHSHVYWYRQLPEEGLKFMVYLQKENIIDESGMPKERFSAEFPKEGPSILRIQQVVRGDSAAYFCASSPPSRGSNEQYFGPGTRLTVT.

This clone turned up a few times. The chain combines TRBV5-6 with TRBJ2-2, with D hard to call. Trimming removed 0 bases at V and 7 bases at J, with 4 bases between. Germline V CDR1 and CDR2: SGHDT, YYEEEE. This CDR3 contains 12 residues. The CDR3 is CASSLVGGELFF. The CDR3 DNA is TGTGCCAGCAGCTTGGTCGGCGGGGAGCTGTTTTTT.

V gene TRBV5-1 combines with J gene TRBJ1-4, with D tentatively TRBD1 (6 bases). V lost 4 bases and J lost 4, with 17 bases in between. The CDR3 is 16 residues long. The germline V gene encodes CDR1 SGHRS and CDR2 YFSETQ. CDR3 residues: CASSNPEGGINEKLFF. The DNA for the CDR3 is TGCGCCAGCAGCAACCCGGAGGGGGGGATTAATGAAAAACTGTTTTTT. Variable domain in full (rest from reference TRBV5-1 and TRBJ1-4): KAGVTQTPRYLIKTRGQQVTLSCSPISGHRSVSWYQQTPGQGLQFLFEYFSETQRNKGNFPGRFSGRQFSNSRSEMNVSTLELGDSALYLCASSNPEGGINEKLFFGSGTQLSVL.

This clone was observed a single time. CDR3 in amino acids: CASSVEGGSSYEQYF. For the CDR3, the DNA is TGTGCCAGCAGCGTAGAAGGCGGGAGCTCCTACGAGCAGTACTTC. The genes are TRBV9 and TRBJ2-7; 7 bases fit TRBD2. Germline V gene sequence: CDR1 SGDLS, CDR2 YYNGEE. CDR3 length: 15 residues. The J segment lost 0 bases and the V segment lost 0 bases, leaving 3 bases of the junction unmatched.

The V call is TRBV2, the J call TRBJ2-7; 7 bases are shared with TRBD1. Germline V gives CDR1 SNHLY, CDR2 FYNNEI. V shed 5 bases and J 2 bases; nucleotides not matched to a gene: 6. The CDR3 runs to 14 residues. CDR3 sequence: CASSLQGSAYEQYF. CDR3 nucleotide sequence: TGTGCCAGCAGTTTACAGGGGTCGGCCTACGAGCAGTACTTC.

This clone is a singleton in its sample. This chain connects TRBV9 to TRBJ2-1; D might be TRBD1 (5 bases). Germline CDR1 and CDR2: SGDLS and YYNGEE. The V end was cut by 2 bases, the J end by 4 bases, with 19 bases between. The CDR3 covers 17 residues. The CDR3 DNA reads TGTGCCAGCAGCGTCAGGGATGCACTTTTTTCTTACAATGAGCAGTTCTTC. This gives the protein CASSVRDALFSYNEQFF.

In DNA form, the CDR3 reads TGTGCCAGCAGGGATTTGAACACTGAAGCTTTCTTT. The encoded protein is CASRDLNTEAFF. This chain links TRBV2 with TRBJ1-1, with D unclear. There are 12 residues in the CDR3. CDR1 SNHLY and CDR2 FYNNEI come from the germline V gene. The V end was cut by 6 bases, the J end by 0 bases, with 5 bases between.

This clone has a count of ten or more. The V and J genes are TRBV6-1 and TRBJ2-2; no firm D call. The CDR3 totals 13 residues. Trimming stripped 6 bases from V and 1 base from J, with 6 bases between. Germline values: CDR1 MNHNS, CDR2 SASEGT. CDR3 sequence (DNA): TGTGCCAGCAGGCTACTGAACACCGGGGAGCTGTTTTTT. Protein: CASRLLNTGELFF.

In this sample, this clone turned up once. The rearrangement joins TRBV19 to TRBJ2-5; D uncertain. The V gene lost 7 bases and the J gene lost 5 bases, with 23 bases spanning the gap. The CDR3 is made up of 16 amino acids. CDR1 LNHDA and CDR2 SQIVND come from the germline V gene (reference sequence). The DNA of the CDR3 is TGTGCCAGTATCACCGGTCGACATCCCCTGGCCGAGACCCAGTACTTC. Amino acid sequence: CASITGRHPLAETQYF.

The chain is built from TRBV27 and TRBJ2-1, with 7 bases that match TRBD2. Unmatched junction bases numbered 7, after V lost 2 bases and J lost 3 bases. The V gene's germline CDR1 is MNHEY and CDR2 SMNVEV (reference sequence). The CDR3 contains 16 residues. The chain's CDR3 is CASSLSTSEVYNEQFF. CDR3 nucleotide sequence: TGTGCCAGCAGTTTAAGCACTAGCGAAGTCTACAATGAGCAGTTCTTC.

The rearrangement joins TRBV7-9 to TRBJ1-2; 12 bases are a match to TRBD1. Germline V lookup: CDR1 SEHNR, CDR2 FQNEAQ (reference sequence). The V segment lost 4 bases and the J segment 6 bases; nucleotides outside the gene matches: 6. The CDR3 totals 15 residues. DNA for the CDR3: TGTGCCAGCAGCTACGGGACAGGGGGCGCGGATGGCTACACCTTC. Residues: CASSYGTGGADGYTF.

The DNA of the CDR3 is TGTGCCAGTAGTAGGGCTAGCGGGAGGTACGAGCAGTACTTC. Translated: CASSRASGRYEQYF. The genes are TRBV19 and TRBJ2-7; 11 positions match TRBD2. Unmatched junction bases numbered 3, after V lost 4 bases and J lost 4 bases. This CDR3 region has 14 residues. Germline CDR1 reads LNHDA; CDR2 reads SQIVND (reference sequence).

This clone was observed a few times. The genes are TRBV21-1 and TRBJ2-7; TRBD2 is the table's D call and was not checked against the DNA. TRBV21-1 is labeled a pseudogene. CDR3 length equals 13 residues. For the CDR3, the DNA is TGTGCCAGCATAGCGGTGGCTGCCTACGAGCAGTACTTC. It specifies CASIAVAAYEQYF.

The chain is built from TRBV12-5 and TRBJ2-1; D possibly matches TRBD1 or TRBD2 (6 bases each). Germline lookup yields CDR1 LGHNT and CDR2 FRNRAP. Trimming took off 7 bases at V and 6 bases at J, with 19 bases between the two ends. This CDR3 has 15 residues. The DNA of the CDR3 is TGTGCTAGTGTAGGGGGGATGCTCCCATTCAATGAGCAGTTCTTC. Its translation: CASVGGMLPFNEQFF.

This sequence joins TRBV9 and TRBJ2-5, with D tentatively TRBD1 or TRBD2 (5 bases each). The germline CDR1 and CDR2 sequences are SGDLS and YYNGEE. This CDR3 spans 15 amino acids. Trimming shortened V by 4 bases and J by 5 bases, and 18 bases separated the two germline ends. The CDR3 loop reads CASSPIGTEGETQYF. DNA of the CDR3: TGTGCCAGCAGCCCGATTGGGACCGAAGGGGAGACCCAGTACTTC.

The CDR3 reads CASRTTGEKLFF. Written as DNA, the CDR3 is TGTGCCAGCAGAACAACAGGGGAAAAACTGTTTTTT. J is TRBJ1-4 and V is TRBV28, with D possibly matching TRBD1 (6 bases). This CDR3 is 12 amino acids long. V was shortened by 6 bases and J by 8 bases, with 10 bases between the two germline ends. The V gene's germline CDR1 is MDHEN and CDR2 SYDVKM.

The V gene is TRBV7-8, the J gene TRBJ1-1, with D maybe TRBD1 (6 bases). The CDR3 loop spans 15 amino acids. Germline-derived CDR1 and CDR2 are SGHVS and FQNEAQ. Trimming cost V 2 bases and J 1 base, with 11 bases left between them. CDR3 DNA sequence: TGTGCCAGCAGCTTATGGGGGGGCAGGAACACTGAAGCTTTCTTT. It translates to CASSLWGGRNTEAFF.

The V and J genes are TRBV7-8 and TRBJ2-5, with a tentative D call TRBD1 (6 bases). CDR1 SGHVS and CDR2 FQNEAQ come from the germline V gene. With 5 bases removed from V and 5 bases from J, the gap between germline ends came to 15 bases. This CDR3 spans 14 amino acids. CDR3 coding DNA: TGTGCCAGCAGCCCTCACAGGGCCAGGGAGACCCAGTACTTC. This sequence encodes CASSPHRARETQYF.

This clone has a handful of counts. This chain connects TRBV25-1 to TRBJ2-2; D unresolved. V gave up 2 bases and J gave up 9 bases, with 4 bases separating them. In germline, CDR1 is MGHDK, CDR2 SYGVNS. The CDR3 totals 11 residues. The CDR3 DNA reads as TGTGCCAGCAGTGAAGGCAGGGAGCTGTTTTTT. Its translation: CASSEGRELFF.